The 8 T cell receptor beta chains below come from one sample, sequenced in a study of T cells in Graves' hyperthyroidism and ophthalmopathy. Amplification of TCR beta CDR3 regions used RNA as the template. The HTBI primer set served for first-round RT-PCR of the TCR CDR3. Via MiXCR, TCRdb re-called the multiplex PCR reads, giving one row per CDR3 protein. The top ten clones hold about 11% of a sample with about 520,000 distinct CDR3 sequences, around a quarter of them seen once. What was sequenced was blood. These receptors all come from a young woman with Graves' ophthalmopathy.

The table lists this clonotype with many counts. Written as DNA, the CDR3 is TGCGCCAGCAGCACCGGGACACCGGGCTATGGCTACACCTTC. Translating it yields CASSTGTPGYGYTF. This chain links TRBV5-1 with TRBJ1-2, with a possible D match to TRBD1 (6 bases). The CDR3 spans 14 residues. Trimming stripped 4 bases from V and 4 bases from J, with 14 bases between. Per the germline V gene, CDR1 is SGHRS and CDR2 is YFSETQ.

This clonotype was observed at least ten times. This sequence joins TRBV7-2 and TRBJ1-5; no clear D gene. Germline CDR1 SGHTA, CDR2 FQGNSA. Deletions cut 4 bases from V and 2 bases from J, with 9 bases between. This CDR3 comprises 14 residues. CDR3 sequence: CASSWTNGNQPQHF. CDR3 nucleotide sequence: TGTGCCAGCAGCTGGACTAACGGCAATCAGCCCCAGCATTTT.

This clonotype was detected only a few times. The chain has TRBV4-3 and TRBJ1-3; D unclear. V dropped 0 bases and J dropped 1 base, with 10 bases sitting between them. There are 16 residues in the CDR3. CDR1 is LGHNA, CDR2 YSLEER, per germline. The CDR3 coding sequence is TGCGCCAGCAGCCAAGATTCGGTAACTTCTGGAAACACCATATATTTT. Translating gives CASSQDSVTSGNTIYF.

This clonotype was counted many times. J is TRBJ2-7 and V is TRBV6-5; 10 nucleotides align to TRBD2. The CDR3 covers 13 residues. Germline CDR1 MNHEY, CDR2 SVGAGI. V lost 10 bases, J lost 4 bases, and 7 bases stayed unmatched. The CDR3 nucleotides are TGTGCCACCTCACTAGCGGGGTTTTACGAGCAGTACTTC. Protein: CATSLAGFYEQYF.

V usage is TRBV27 and J usage is TRBJ2-5; the D is unclear. V was cut by 4 bases and J by 0 bases, with 6 bases left in between. CDR3 length: 13 amino acids. The germline CDR1 and CDR2 sequences are MNHEY and SMNVEV (reference sequence). CDR3 sequence: CASSSRYQETQYF. In nucleotides, the CDR3 is TGTGCCAGCAGTTCACGGTACCAAGAGACCCAGTACTTC.

The sample holds many counts of this clonotype. V is TRBV3-1 and J is TRBJ2-5; D ambiguous. Trimming took 7 bases from V and 0 from J, leaving 12 bases between them. This CDR3 has 14 amino acids. Germline V CDR1 and CDR2: LGHDT, YNNKEL (reference sequence). CDR3 nucleotides: TGTGCCAGCATAGGTAGGCAGTACCAAGAGACCCAGTACTTC. Translating it yields CASIGRQYQETQYF.

CDR3 region: CASSLTGASEAFF. CDR3 bases: TGTGCCAGTAGTTTGACAGGGGCGAGTGAAGCTTTCTTT. The J gene is TRBJ1-1, the V gene TRBV19, with TRBD1 matching over 8 bases. The CDR3 sequence is 13 residues long. V shed 5 bases, J shed 7 bases, and the junction held 6 bases outside the gene matches. CDR1 is LNHDA and CDR2 is SQIVND in the germline V gene (reference sequence).

At least ten counts were recorded for this clonotype. The chain uses TRBV15 and TRBJ1-2; D remains unclear. The CDR3 is 13 amino acids. V shed 1 base and J shed 8 bases, with 11 bases lying between them. CDR1 and CDR2 (germline): LNHNV, YYDKDF (reference sequence). The CDR3 sequence: CATSRAFGSGYTF. The CDR3, as DNA: TGTGCCACCAGCAGAGCCTTTGGATCGGGCTACACCTTC.